This note documents a single T cell receptor (beta chain) sequence. The antigen is unknown. This entry is derived from a study of cytomegalovirus exposure and HLA in healthy donors. Study in general: Around 180 million T cells yielded around 120 million unique TCR beta sequences in earlier analysis. Study-level points and caveats: Over 15,000 TCR beta sequences were associated with HLA alleles at 0.05 false discovery rate in a later analysis.

Both 60 Vbeta primers and 13 Jbeta primers went into the PCR. In the original workflow: Later reanalysis found 75 million to 95 million unique TCR beta chains, around 10 million of them shared. Some clones are missing from TCRdb's copy, which holds only in-frame ones; the method was immunoSEQ multiplex PCR. V and J calls plus clone size are reproduced from that table; the DNA served to infer D and trimming. The top ten hold about 3.9% of the sample, which has around 100,000 clones, around 85% seen once. Per germline, CDR1 PRHDT and CDR2 FYEKMQ (reference sequence). Trimming pared 6 bases from V and 5 bases from J, leaving 21 bases between. The CDR3 loop spans 16 amino acids.

The J gene is TRBJ2-3, the V gene TRBV13; a weak D match, TRBD2 (7 bases). Sequencing used PBMCs. The TCR was taken from a young man in good health and CMV-seronegative. The CDR3 region has the DNA TGTGCCAGCAGAGAAGGGGCGGGGGCCAGGGGAGATACGCAGTATTTT. It yields the protein CASREGAGARGDTQYF. Variable domain in full (rest from reference TRBV13 and TRBJ2-3): AAGVIQSPRHLIKEKRETATLKCYPIPRHDTVYWYQQGPGQDPQFLISFYEKMQSDKGSIPDRFSAQQFSDYHSELNMSSLELGDSALYFCASREGAGARGDTQYFGPGTRLTVL.